The rows below give T cell receptor beta chains drawn from one sample of a study of blood T cell repertoires in COVID-19. The method was immunoSEQ multiplex PCR; TCRdb's version includes in-frame clones alone and lacks a portion of them. The sample carries about 140,000 clones, nearly 85% recorded once. Sequenced: PBMCs or T cells enriched from blood (not recorded which). These receptors all come from a man over 45 in a cohort exposed to, infected with or recovered from COVID-19 (not recorded which). CDR3s include the opening cysteine and the closing phenylalanine or tryptophan. D genes are given only for firm matches. Rows give clone size only sometimes, using once, few, many, or a class for an expanded clone.

d_call j_call clone_size v_call cdr3_aa cdr3_nt
- TRBJ1-2 - TRBV28 CASSSRDSLHGYTF TGTGCCAGCAGTTCCCGGGATTCCCTCCATGGCTACACCTTC
TRBD2 TRBJ2-1 - TRBV7-2 CASSGGTTYNEQFF TGTGCCAGCAGCGGCGGGACTACCTACAATGAGCAGTTCTTC
- TRBJ2-1 - TRBV28 CASNYPGLRSIYNEQFF TGTGCCAGCAATTACCCGGGACTCCGCTCCATCTACAATGAGCAGTTCTTC
- TRBJ2-5 - TRBV6-2/TRBV6-3 CASSFHRETQYF TGTGCCAGCAGTTTCCATCGGGAGACCCAGTACTTC
- TRBJ1-1 - TRBV19 CASSIVQGEAFF TGTGCCAGTAGTATAGTACAGGGTGAAGCTTTCTTT
- TRBJ1-5 - TRBV30 CAWSPRDSRYQPQHF TGTGCCTGGAGTCCACGCGACAGCCGATATCAGCCCCAGCATTTT
- TRBJ1-2 once TRBV28 CASSSGGYEQSNYGYTF TGTGCCAGCAGTTCAGGAGGATACGAACAATCTAACTATGGCTACACCTTC
TRBD1 TRBJ2-5 - TRBV27 CASKGAAAQETQYF TGTGCCAGCAAGGGGGCCGCAGCACAAGAGACCCAGTACTTC
TRBD2 TRBJ2-7 - TRBV28 CASSLAASGRAAYEQYF TGTGCCAGCAGTTTAGCGGCTAGCGGGAGGGCAGCGTACGAGCAGTACTTC
- TRBJ1-5 few TRBV5-1 CASSPGSGAQPQHF TGCGCCAGCAGCCCCGGATCCGGAGCGCAGCCCCAGCATTTT
- TRBJ1-6 - TRBV24-1 CATSDWVWVELLNSPLHF TGTGCCACCAGTGATTGGGTATGGGTAGAACTACTTAATTCACCCCTCCACTTT
- TRBJ2-7 - TRBV28 CASSRTYYEQYF TGTGCCAGCAGCCGGACTTACTACGAGCAGTACTTC
- TRBJ2-5 - TRBV10-3 CAISEQGRARETQYF TGTGCCATCAGTGAGCAGGGCAGGGCTCGAGAGACCCAGTACTTC
- TRBJ2-4 - TRBV9 CASSVGGGAVGIQYF TGTGCCAGCAGCGTAGGAGGGGGGGCCGTGGGCATTCAGTACTTC
- TRBJ1-5 - TRBV2 CASREQGNQPQHF TGTGCCAGCAGGGAACAGGGCAATCAGCCCCAGCATTTT
- TRBJ1-4 - TRBV18 CASSPGAVNEKLFF TGTGCCAGCTCTCCTGGGGCAGTTAATGAAAAACTGTTTTTT
- TRBJ2-1 - TRBV18 CASSPQGYSDNEQFF TGTGCCAGCTCACCACAGGGGTACAGCGACAATGAGCAGTTCTTC
- TRBJ1-3 - TRBV7-9 CASSLGLGNTIYF TGTGCCAGCAGCTTAGGACTGGGAAACACCATATATTTT
TRBD1 TRBJ1-4 once TRBV19 CASRRDRSNEKLFF TGTGCCAGTAGGAGGGACAGATCTAATGAAAAACTGTTTTTT
- TRBJ1-2 once TRBV28 CASSFWGGAKAVGYTF TGTGCCAGCAGTTTCTGGGGGGGGGCCAAGGCTGTTGGCTACACCTTC
- TRBJ2-1 - TRBV5-1 CASSSDRVAAHEQFF TGCGCCAGCAGCTCCGACCGGGTCGCTGCCCATGAGCAGTTCTTC
- TRBJ2-1 few TRBV2 CASSGRQEGGPYNEQFF TGTGCCAGCAGTGGACGCCAGGAGGGGGGGCCCTACAATGAGCAGTTCTTC
TRBD1 TRBJ1-2 - TRBV7-9 CASSPGQGTYGYTF TGTGCCAGCAGCCCAGGACAGGGCACCTATGGCTACACCTTC
TRBD1 TRBJ1-4 - TRBV29-1 CSVAGTGNSIATNEKLFF TGCAGCGTTGCCGGGACAGGAAATTCCATTGCAACTAATGAAAAACTGTTTTTT
- TRBJ1-2 - TRBV4-1 CASSNTGSSAYGYTF TGCGCCAGCAGCAACACCGGGTCGTCAGCCTATGGCTACACCTTC
- TRBJ2-7 - TRBV4-2 CASSQEPPLLGGYEQYF TGTGCCAGCAGCCAAGAACCCCCCCTTTTAGGCGGCTACGAGCAGTACTTC
- TRBJ2-3 - TRBV7-9 CASSSNREGSTDTQYF TGTGCCAGCAGCTCAAACAGGGAAGGGAGCACAGATACGCAGTATTTT
- TRBJ1-5 - TRBV2 CASSRGRDQPQHF TGTGCCAGCTCGCGAGGCAGGGATCAGCCCCAGCATTTT
- TRBJ1-5 few TRBV5-1 CASSFEGGINQPQHF TGCGCCAGCAGCTTTGAGGGGGGGATTAATCAGCCCCAGCATTTT
TRBD1 TRBJ1-2 - TRBV4-3 CASSPTGELNYGYTF TGCGCCAGCAGCCCGACAGGGGAGCTTAACTATGGCTACACCTTC
- TRBJ1-3 - TRBV7-2 CASSLDISSGNTIYF TGTGCCAGCAGCTTAGATATCTCCTCTGGAAACACCATATATTTT
- TRBJ2-7 few TRBV5-1 CASSSGDSKSYEQYF TGCGCCAGCAGCTCGGGGGACAGCAAGTCCTACGAGCAGTACTTC